This record concerns one T cell receptor beta chain sequence. The source of the sample is a study of CD8 T cells in Susac syndrome. An amount of RNA that ranged from roughly 0.5 to 1 ug was reverse transcribed with random hexamers. One entry per CDR3 protein, called by TCRdb with MiXCR from the immunoSEQ multiplex PCR reads. Of some 97,000 distinct CDR3 sequences listed, 95% are singletons. The V gene's germline CDR1 is LNHNV and CDR2 YYDKDF (reference sequence). V was clipped by 2 bases and J by 9 bases; unmatched bases: 8. The CDR3 has 15 amino acids. Sequences were obtained from CD8+ T cells from PBMCs. This receptor was identified in a human donor with Susac syndrome. The J gene is TRBJ2-1, the V gene TRBV15; 9 bases agree with TRBD2. This CDR3 is CATSRSRGGGTEQFF. Written as DNA, the CDR3 is TGTGCCACCAGCAGATCCCGCGGGGGGGGCACTGAGCAGTTCTTC.